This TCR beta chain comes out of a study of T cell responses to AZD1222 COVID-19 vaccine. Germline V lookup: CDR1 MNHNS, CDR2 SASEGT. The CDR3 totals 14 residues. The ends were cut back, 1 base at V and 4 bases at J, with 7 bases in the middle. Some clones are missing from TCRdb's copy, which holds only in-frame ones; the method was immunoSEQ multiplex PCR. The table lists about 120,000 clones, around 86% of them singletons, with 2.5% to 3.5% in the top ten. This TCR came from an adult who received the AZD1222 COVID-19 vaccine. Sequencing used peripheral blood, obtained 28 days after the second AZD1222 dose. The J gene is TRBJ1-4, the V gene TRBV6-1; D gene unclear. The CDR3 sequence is CASSEGGGNEKLFF. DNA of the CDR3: TGTGCCAGCAGTGAAGGTGGCGGTAATGAAAAACTGTTTTTT.